Following are 8 T cell receptor beta chains from one sample sequenced in a study of identical twins' blood T cells. Via MiXCR, TCRdb re-called the 5' RACE reads, giving one row per CDR3 protein. The table shows fewer than 450,000 distinct CDR3 sequences, with more than 25% occurring only once. Sequencing was performed on PBMCs. The receptors shown here come from a woman aged 18 to 49 in good health.

The CDR3 here is CASSLHGRGTDTQYF. In DNA form, the CDR3 reads TGTGCCAGCAGTTTACATGGGAGGGGAACAGATACGCAGTATTTT. This chain uses TRBV27 with TRBJ2-3, with 7 bases that match TRBD2. After removal of 2 bases from V and 3 bases from J, the junction contained 5 bases not matched to a gene. The CDR3 loop spans 15 amino acids. CDR1 is MNHEY and CDR2 is SMNVEV in the germline V gene (reference sequence).

This rearrangement joins TRBV2 to TRBJ1-5; 7 nucleotides agree with TRBD1. The germline V gene encodes CDR1 SNHLY and CDR2 FYNNEI. The CDR3 extends over 13 amino acids. V gave up 8 bases and J gave up 4 bases; unmatched junction bases: 5. CDR3 bases: TGTGCCAGCGGGACAGTCGAGAATCAGCCCCAGCATTTT. Translated, it gives CASGTVENQPQHF.

This clonotype was observed a few times. The V and J genes are TRBV4-3 and TRBJ2-7; perhaps TRBD2 as D (5 bases). CDR1 LGHNA and CDR2 YSLEER come from the germline V gene. This CDR3 contains 17 residues. The V end was cut by 0 bases, the J end by 4 bases, with 19 bases between. The CDR3 spells CASSQEFPGLRSYEQYF. The CDR3 DNA follows: TGCGCCAGCAGCCAAGAATTTCCGGGGTTGAGGTCTTACGAGCAGTACTTC.

This clonotype was counted ten times or more. V is TRBV12-3 or TRBV12-4 and J is TRBJ2-2, with D perhaps being TRBD1 or TRBD2 (6 bases each). CDR3 length: 14 residues. V was clipped by 4 bases and J by 6 bases, with 12 bases between them. DNA of the CDR3: TGTGCCAGCAGTTCCTCTAGGGGGGCCGGGGAGCTGTTTTTT. Translated: CASSSSRGAGELFF.

This clonotype was observed a few times. This chain connects TRBV14 to TRBJ2-7; D gene uncertain. The CDR3 runs 13 residues. The V and J ends lost 3 bases and 0 bases respectively, with 6 bases between them. The germline gives CDR1 SGHDN, CDR2 FVKESK. The CDR3: CASSQVNSYEQYF. As DNA, the CDR3 is TGTGCCAGCAGCCAGGTTAACTCCTACGAGCAGTACTTC.

The sample holds one count of this clonotype. The rearrangement links TRBV5-1 to TRBJ1-1; 7 positions match TRBD1. This CDR3 has 13 amino acids. The V gene's germline CDR1 is SGHRS and CDR2 YFSETQ. V was clipped by 4 bases and J by 6 bases; unmatched bases: 6. CDR3 amino acids: CASSPDRDPEAFF. The CDR3 coding sequence is TGCGCCAGCAGCCCCGACAGGGACCCTGAAGCTTTCTTT. The variable domain in full, completed from reference TRBV5-1 and TRBJ1-1, reads KAGVTQTPRYLIKTRGQQVTLSCSPISGHRSVSWYQQTPGQGLQFLFEYFSETQRNKGNFPGRFSGRQFSNSRSEMNVSTLELGDSALYLCASSPDRDPEAFFGQGTRLTVV.

J is TRBJ1-1 and V is TRBV12-3 or TRBV12-4, with D possibly TRBD1 on 5 matching bases. The CDR3 length is 14 residues. Trimming removed 2 bases from V and 4 bases from J, with 11 bases in between. CDR3: CASSLLGGSTEAFF. The CDR3, as DNA: TGTGCCAGCAGTTTACTTGGGGGTAGCACTGAAGCTTTCTTT.

The CDR3 sequence is CASSLDRGVTTEAFF. The CDR3 coding sequence is TGTGCCAGCAGCCTCGACAGGGGGGTAACCACTGAAGCTTTCTTT. V is TRBV3-1 and J is TRBJ1-1; TRBD1 aligns across 9 bases. Losses at the gene ends were 4 bases for V and 4 bases for J; bases not matched to a gene: 7. The CDR3 has 15 amino acids. Germline CDR1 and CDR2: LGHDT and YNNKEL (reference sequence).